The clone carrying this TCR beta chain has more than one count but fewer than ten. This specimen comes from a study of blood T cells in healthy people across ages. A second PCR, run for roughly 6 to 11 cycles, used a sample-barcoded 5' primer plus a J-beta primer mix. In TCRdb, the 5' RACE reads were re-called with MiXCR into one record per CDR3 protein. The data contain roughly 1,500,000 distinct CDR3 sequences, 30% to 35% of them seen just once; the ten biggest clones take up around 11%. The receptor was derived from a woman aged 25 to 39 in good health. The material sequenced was blood.

The CDR3 coding sequence is TGTGCCAGCAGTGAATTCACAGGGGGAGGCGAGCAGTACTTC. Its translation: CASSEFTGGGEQYF. This chain connects TRBV6-1 to TRBJ2-7, with TRBD1 identical over 8 bases. Germline CDR1 is MNHNS and CDR2 is SASEGT. CDR3 length equals 14 residues. V lost 2 bases and J lost 6; bases outside the gene matches: 6.